The TCR beta chain under discussion was sequenced for a study of regulatory T cells in long-lasting Graves disease. Germline-derived CDR1 and CDR2 are MNHEY and SVGEGT. The V end was cut by 5 bases, the J end by 3 bases, with 18 bases between. The CDR3 covers 16 residues. This clonotype was seen more than once but under ten times. Its antigen remains unknown. Time point reported: newly diagnosed GD, antithyroid drugs for less than 3 months. From RNA extracted from PBMCs, the TCR library was made. Arm-PCR of CDR3 regions and iRepertoire HTBI primers were used to build TCR beta libraries. TCRdb itself ran the multiplex PCR reads through MiXCR, one entry per CDR3 protein. The sample records 400,000 to 500,000 distinct CDR3 sequences, around 15% being singletons. Study findings and constraints: Repertoires from persistent disease leaned toward TRBV28, TRBJ1-2 and TRBJ2-5.

Another study also made use of these data, one on T cells in Graves' hyperthyroidism and ophthalmopathy.

The receptor was isolated from a woman aged 45 to 65 with Graves disease. This sample comprised peripheral blood mononuclear cells (PBMCs), obtained at new diagnosis, from a patient treated with antithyroid drugs. This sequence joins TRBV6-2 or TRBV6-3 and TRBJ2-3, with D possibly TRBD1 on 6 matching bases. The CDR3 sequence: CASSQPTGYGTDTQYF. CDR3 DNA: TGTGCCAGCAGTCAACCCACAGGGTACGGGACAGATACGCAGTATTTT.